The clone carrying this TCR beta chain has a handful of counts. Its target is unknown. The source of the sample is a study of human T cells and chemical hapten exposure. Turning to the study itself: DPC at 2% was the sensitizing agent, placed on approximately 2 cm by approximately 2 cm of upper inner arm skin. Whole-study findings and limits: A positive correlation with patch test score was found for PT1 expanded TCR counts. The donors suffered from alopecia, so their immune response may not match that of healthy people. TCRs above 1 in 1000 frequency stayed constant with DPC sensitization.

This CDR3 contains 16 residues. CDR1 and CDR2 from the germline V gene are KGHSH and LQKENI. Trimming removed 4 bases at V and 0 bases at J, with 12 bases between. TCRdb re-called the RACE reads with MiXCR, one entry per CDR3 protein. In the table there are 80,000 to 100,000 distinct CDR3 sequences, approximately 10% of which are singletons. Documented time point: patch test 3, about 24 weeks after DPC sensitization. Noted treatment: therapeutic diphenylcyclopropenone sensitization with weekly scalp DPC. The sample consisted of whole blood, taken in connection with sensitization to the hapten diphenylcyclopropenone (DPC). This chain joins TRBV18 and TRBJ2-2, with D tentatively TRBD1 (6 bases). The source is a woman aged 25 to 39 with alopecia areata. Some clones in this sample may be carry-over from other donors' samples. CDR3: CASSQSGTTNTGELFF. CDR3 coding DNA: TGTGCCAGCTCACAGTCCGGGACAACGAACACCGGGGAGCTGTTTTTT.